Below, one T cell receptor (beta chain) is given with its context. What it binds is not known. All donors were Caucasian adults living in Nashville, Tennessee. The CDR3 runs 14 residues. Germline loops: CDR1 LNHDA, CDR2 SQIVND (reference sequence). J lost 4 bases, V lost 2 bases, and 2 bases had no gene match. The source of the sample is a study of shared clonotypes between healthy human individuals. Each subset's genomic DNA was shared equally among a number of immunoSEQ plates. This table comes from immunoSEQ multiplex PCR, and its TCRdb copy is limited to in-frame clones, with some not included. This table holds hundreds of thousands of clones, 90% to 98% found once. Study observations and caveats: Only blood was sampled; tissue repertoires likely differ. Memory subsets had estimated richness that was generally smaller than that of naive subsets.

The source is a man younger than 40 in good health. The J gene is TRBJ2-1, the V gene TRBV19; 7 bases map to TRBD1. Sequenced input: memory CD8+ T cells sorted from blood. Sample subset: CD45RO+ cells pooled with CCR7-negative TemRA cells. For the CDR3, the DNA is TGTGCCAGTAGTATACCCAGGGGGTACAATGAGCAGTTCTTC. It specifies CASSIPRGYNEQFF.